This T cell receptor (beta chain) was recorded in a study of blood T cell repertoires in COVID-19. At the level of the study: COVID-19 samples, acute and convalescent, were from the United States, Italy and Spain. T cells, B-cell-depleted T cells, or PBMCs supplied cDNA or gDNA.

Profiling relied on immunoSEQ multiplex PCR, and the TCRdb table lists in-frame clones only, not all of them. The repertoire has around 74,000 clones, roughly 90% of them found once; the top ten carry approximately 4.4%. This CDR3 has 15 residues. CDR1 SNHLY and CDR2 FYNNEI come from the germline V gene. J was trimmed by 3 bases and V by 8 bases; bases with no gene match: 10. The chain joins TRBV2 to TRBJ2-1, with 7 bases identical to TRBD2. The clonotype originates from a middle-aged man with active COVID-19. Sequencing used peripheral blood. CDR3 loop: CASGVGGYGYNEQFF. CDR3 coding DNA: TGTGCCAGCGGAGTGGGGGGGTATGGCTACAATGAGCAGTTCTTC.